One and the same sample provided the 20 T cell receptor beta chains below, sequenced in a study of beta chain features in type 1 diabetes. The study, taken as a whole, reports: Among patients with Type 1 diabetes, TCRB CDR3s were moderately but significantly shorter in every one of the four CD4+ subsets.

Isolated RNA was reverse transcribed in full, so expressed TCRB transcripts were sequenced. Profiling relied on immunoSEQ multiplex PCR, and the TCRdb table lists in-frame clones only, not all of them. The table lists under 400,000 clones, over 9.5% of them singletons. No antigen has been identified for these receptors. The specimen was naive CD4+ T cells from blood. These TCRs come from a woman aged 18 to 35 with type 1 diabetes.

In its sample, this clone was seen a few times. J is TRBJ2-3 and V is TRBV4-3; TRBD2 agrees at 10 bases. Trimming removed 0 bases from V and 1 base from J; junction bases left unmatched: 10. The CDR3 is 19 amino acids. Germline V lookup: CDR1 LGHNA, CDR2 YSLEER. The DNA of the CDR3 is TGCGCCAGCAGCCAAGATGGAGGGGCCGGGACTAGCGGCACAGATACGCAGTATTTT. Translated: CASSQDGGAGTSGTDTQYF.

V is TRBV7-2 and J is TRBJ2-7; D gene unclear. The CDR3 loop spans 13 amino acids. V gave up 5 bases and J gave up 2 bases, with 10 bases separating them. Germline CDR1 SGHTA, CDR2 FQGNSA. The CDR3 DNA sequence: TGTGCCAGCAGCCAAACCCGGGCCTACGAGCAGTACTTC. The encoded protein is CASSQTRAYEQYF.

This clone has only a few counts. The chain links TRBV4-3 to TRBJ2-1; no firm D call. Looked up from germline, CDR1 is LGHNA and CDR2 is YSLEER. The ends were cut back, 1 base at V and 6 bases at J, with 10 bases in the middle. CDR3 length: 14 amino acids. CDR3 DNA: TGCGCCAGCAGCCAAGTGGCCAGCGCCAATGAGCAGTTCTTC. It is translated as CASSQVASANEQFF.

The V and J genes are TRBV29-1 and TRBJ1-1; D remains unclear. The germline V gene has CDR1 SQVTM and CDR2 ANQGSEA. This CDR3 is 13 amino acids long. Between the trimmed V and J ends, which lost 4 bases and 0 bases, there was a span of 9 bases. CDR3 protein: CSVAEFLNTEAFF. As DNA, the CDR3 is TGCAGCGTTGCTGAGTTCCTGAACACTGAAGCTTTCTTT.

On this clone: Other DNA sequences in the sample encode the same CDR3. The rearrangement links TRBV4-3 to TRBJ1-5; TRBD1 aligns across 11 bases. Trimming cost V 4 bases and J 6 bases; bases outside gene matches: 2. Germline V gene sequence: CDR1 LGHNA, CDR2 YSLEER. The CDR3 spans 14 residues. The CDR3 DNA follows: TGCGCCAGCAGCCCAGGGACAGGGGGTCAGCCCCAGCATTTT. Translated: CASSPGTGGQPQHF.

This clone was counted a few times. V is TRBV28 and J is TRBJ2-5; 7 bases fit TRBD1. The CDR3 spans 14 residues. V dropped 6 bases and J dropped 1; count of bases not matched to a gene: 5. Germline lookup yields CDR1 MDHEN and CDR2 SYDVKM. The CDR3 protein is CASRQGTVQETQYF. CDR3 nucleotides: TGTGCCAGCAGACAAGGGACAGTCCAAGAGACCCAGTACTTC.

V gene TRBV15 combines with J gene TRBJ2-2; TRBD2 is a possible D gene (6 bases). This CDR3 has 16 amino acids. The V gene lost 8 bases and the J gene lost 0 bases, with 16 bases spanning the gap. Germline V gene data show CDR1 as LNHNV and CDR2 as YYDKDF (reference sequence). The CDR3 loop reads CATVRGRGANTGELFF. The CDR3, as DNA: TGTGCCACCGTTCGGGGGAGAGGCGCGAACACCGGGGAGCTGTTTTTT.

The V and J genes are TRBV4-1 and TRBJ2-2; maybe TRBD1 (6 bases). The germline gives CDR1 MGHRA, CDR2 YSYEKL. This CDR3 is built from 16 residues. V gave up 1 base and J gave up 5 bases, with 14 bases separating them. CDR3 in DNA: TGCGCCAGCAGCCAAGGTGGCAGGGGAAGGACCGGGGAGCTGTTTTTT. Its protein is CASSQGGRGRTGELFF.

This rearrangement joins TRBV10-3 to TRBJ2-2, with a possible D match to TRBD2 (5 bases). There are 15 residues in the CDR3. Germline CDR1 ENHRY, CDR2 SYGVKD. Trimming stripped 2 bases from V and 4 bases from J, with 11 bases between. CDR3 sequence: CAISERGSGTGELFF. CDR3 nucleotide sequence: TGTGCCATCAGTGAGAGAGGGTCGGGCACCGGGGAGCTGTTTTTT.

The J gene is TRBJ2-3, the V gene TRBV19, with TRBD2 matching over 12 bases. Trimming removed 9 bases from V and 6 bases from J; junction bases left unmatched: 4. The germline gives CDR1 LNHDA, CDR2 SQIVND (reference sequence). CDR3 size: 13 residues. CDR3: CASRLAGADTQYF. CDR3 bases: TGTGCCAGCCGACTAGCGGGGGCCGATACGCAGTATTTT. Full variable domain (remainder filled in from reference TRBV19 and TRBJ2-3): DGGITQSPKYLFRKEGQNVTLSCEQNLNHDAMYWYRQDPGQGLRLIYYSQIVNDFQKGDIAEGYSVSREKKESFPLTVTSAQKNPTAFYLCASRLAGADTQYFGPGTRLTVL.

This clone was seen more than once but under ten times. Written as DNA, the CDR3 is TGTGCCAGCAGCGCCCGTACTAGCGGGAGTTTTGATACGCAGTATTTT. Its protein is CASSARTSGSFDTQYF. J is TRBJ2-3 and V is TRBV13; TRBD2 matches at 11 bases. The CDR3 loop spans 16 amino acids. The germline CDR1 and CDR2 sequences are PRHDT and FYEKMQ (reference sequence). The V segment lost 5 bases and the J segment 6 bases; nucleotides outside the gene matches: 10. The full variable domain, its missing parts supplied by reference TRBV13 and TRBJ2-3, is AAGVIQSPRHLIKEKRETATLKCYPIPRHDTVYWYQQGPGQDPQFLISFYEKMQSDKGSIPDRFSAQQFSDYHSELNMSSLELGDSALYFCASSARTSGSFDTQYFGPGTRLTVL.

This clone came up a few times. In the same sample, other DNA sequences code for this CDR3. The V call is TRBV28, the J call TRBJ2-7, with 13 bases lining up with TRBD2. The V and J ends lost 1 base and 4 bases, in that order; junction bases with no gene match: 4. From germline, CDR1 is MDHEN and CDR2 SYDVKM. The CDR3 runs to 16 residues. This chain's CDR3 is CASSLLGTSGIYEQYF. Written as DNA, the CDR3 is TGTGCCAGCAGTTTATTAGGGACTAGCGGGATTTACGAGCAGTACTTC.

This clone was counted a few times. This rearrangement joins TRBV29-1 to TRBJ2-2; 7 bases align to TRBD1. Unmatched junction bases numbered 8, after V lost 7 bases and J lost 6 bases. The CDR3 sequence is 13 residues long. The germline V gene has CDR1 SQVTM and CDR2 ANQGSEA. CDR3 coding DNA: TGCAGCGGACGGGGACAGTATGCCGGGGAGCTGTTTTTT. This codes for CSGRGQYAGELFF.

The genes are TRBV23-1 and TRBJ1-2, with D perhaps TRBD1 (6 bases). TRBV23-1 belongs to the ORF category, with a function that is uncertain. Trimming took 3 bases from V and 4 from J, leaving 12 bases between them. This CDR3 region has 14 residues. The CDR3 DNA reads TGCGCCAGCAGTCACTCGGGACACTGCTATGGCTACACCTTC. It encodes CASSHSGHCYGYTF.

This clone was observed a handful of times. V gene TRBV4-1 combines with J gene TRBJ2-7; TRBD1 agrees at 7 bases. V shed 1 base and J 0 bases; nucleotides not matched to a gene: 6. Germline CDR1 reads MGHRA; CDR2 reads YSYEKL. The CDR3 is 16 amino acids. The CDR3 DNA reads as TGCGCCAGCAGCCAAGTAACCGGGACAGTCTCCTACGAGCAGTACTTC. This encodes CASSQVTGTVSYEQYF.

The chain couples TRBV9 to TRBJ2-3, with 8 bases matching TRBD2. This CDR3 contains 17 residues. J was trimmed by 4 bases and V by 3 bases; bases with no gene match: 13. From germline, CDR1 is SGDLS and CDR2 YYNGEE. This CDR3 is CASSALLPSAGADTQYF. CDR3 nucleotide sequence: TGTGCCAGCAGCGCCCTACTGCCCTCAGCGGGGGCAGATACGCAGTATTTT.

In this sample, this clone turned up a few times. This chain connects TRBV11-2 to TRBJ2-1; the D gene is possibly TRBD2 (6 bases). Germline values: CDR1 SGHAT, CDR2 FQNNGV. The ends were cut back, 5 bases at V and 1 base at J, with 12 bases in the middle. The CDR3 has 15 residues. CDR3 amino acids: CASSIKAGSYNEQFF. The CDR3 DNA follows: TGTGCCAGCAGCATCAAGGCGGGGTCCTACAATGAGCAGTTCTTC.

The rearrangement links TRBV4-3 to TRBJ2-3, with TRBD2 matching 15 bases. Germline CDR1 LGHNA, CDR2 YSLEER. V lost 0 bases and J lost 10; bases outside the gene matches: 11. There are 18 residues in the CDR3. The CDR3 loop is CASSQEGLAGGPPFAQYF. The CDR3 coding sequence is TGCGCCAGCAGCCAAGAAGGACTAGCGGGGGGGCCTCCCTTTGCGCAGTATTTT.

This clone was observed a few times. V and J are TRBV30 and TRBJ1-2; the D gene is possibly TRBD1 (6 bases). The CDR3 is made up of 14 amino acids. V lost 3 bases and J 7 bases, leaving 18 bases between the germline ends. Germline CDR1 GTSNPN, CDR2 SVGIG (reference sequence). The CDR3 reads CAWRTPTGWGGYTF. The CDR3 coding sequence is TGTGCCTGGAGGACTCCCACAGGGTGGGGTGGCTACACCTTC.

The CDR3 sequence is CASSSSGSTEAFF. CDR3 bases: TGTGCCAGCAGCTCGTCGGGGAGCACTGAAGCTTTCTTT. V usage is TRBV11-3 and J usage is TRBJ1-1; D is ambiguous. V lost 4 bases, J lost 4 bases, and 10 bases lay in between. CDR1 and CDR2 (germline): SGHNT, YENEEA. The CDR3 spans 13 residues. The whole variable domain, filled in from reference TRBV11-3 and TRBJ1-1, reads EAGVVQSPRYKIIEKKQPVAFWCNPISGHNTLYWYLQNLGQGPELLIRYENEEAVDDSQLPKDRFSAERLKGVDSTLKIQPAELGDSAVYLCASSSSGSTEAFFGQGTRLTVV.